The 18 T cell receptor beta chains given below trace back to one sample, sequenced in a study of blood T cell repertoires in COVID-19. The method was immunoSEQ multiplex PCR; TCRdb's version includes in-frame clones alone and lacks a portion of them. The profile shows around 170,000 clones, about 81% of them singletons. Material: peripheral blood. The receptors were gathered from a woman over 75 with COVID-19, enrolled during active disease.

The rearrangement joins TRBV19 to TRBJ2-7; TRBD1 matches 11 bases. Germline V gene data show CDR1 as LNHDA and CDR2 as SQIVND (reference sequence). Trimming at V came to 7 bases and at J to 3 bases, leaving 2 bases not matched to a gene. The length of the CDR3 is 13 residues. The CDR3 region has the DNA TGTGCCAGTATGGGACAGGGGGTCTACGAGCAGTACTTC. Its protein is CASMGQGVYEQYF.

This sequence joins TRBV19 and TRBJ2-1; D perhaps matches TRBD2 (6 bases). From germline, CDR1 is LNHDA and CDR2 SQIVND (reference sequence). V dropped 7 bases and J dropped 4 bases, with 11 bases sitting between them. The CDR3 extends over 13 amino acids. CDR3: CASTAGTYNEQFF. In DNA, the CDR3 is TGTGCCAGTACGGCGGGGACTTACAATGAGCAGTTCTTC.

CDR3 in DNA: TGCGCCAGCAGCTTGAACCGAGCTGGGGCCAACGTCCTGACTTTC. It encodes CASSLNRAGANVLTF. This chain joins TRBV5-1 and TRBJ2-6; D gene unclear. This CDR3 has 15 residues. The V end was cut by 1 base, the J end by 2 bases, with 7 bases between. The germline CDR1 and CDR2 sequences are SGHRS and YFSETQ.

For the CDR3, the DNA is TGTGCCAGCAGTTCCCGGACTAGCGGGGGATACTTC. Translation gives CASSSRTSGGYF. This chain connects TRBV12-3 or TRBV12-4 to TRBJ2-5; 13 bases are shared with TRBD2. V was clipped by 4 bases and J by 14 bases; unmatched bases: 4. CDR3 length: 12 residues.

This clone was found a few times. The genes are TRBV9 and TRBJ2-1; 7 bases line up with TRBD2. Germline trimming cut 0 bases from V and 8 bases from J; bases unmatched to any gene: 5. CDR1 and CDR2 (germline): SGDLS, YYNGEE. The CDR3 covers 14 residues. CDR3 coding DNA: TGTGCCAGCAGCGTAGAGGGACTATCATATGAGCAGTTCTTC. Protein product: CASSVEGLSYEQFF.

As regards this clone: This sample includes further DNA sequences coding for the same CDR3. The chain links TRBV5-1 to TRBJ2-5; TRBD2 matches at 9 bases. CDR1 is SGHRS, CDR2 YFSETQ, per germline. V shed 0 bases, J shed 3 bases, and the junction held 3 bases outside the gene matches. The CDR3 loop spans 15 amino acids. For the CDR3, the DNA is TGCGCCAGCAGCTTGGTCTTAGCGGGGGAAGAGACCCAGTACTTC. Amino acid sequence: CASSLVLAGEETQYF.

V usage is TRBV11-3 and J usage is TRBJ2-7, with 9 bases that match TRBD2. The V gene end was trimmed by 11 bases and the J gene end by 6 bases; junction bases not matched to a gene: 23. This CDR3 spans 17 amino acids. CDR1 SGHNT and CDR2 YENEEA come from the germline V gene. The CDR3 bases are TGTGCCCTCACATATTCGCGGCGGGGACTAGCTTTACCCGAGCAGTACTTC. Translated: CALTYSRRGLALPEQYF.

This chain connects TRBV6-5 to TRBJ1-2, with TRBD1 identical over 9 bases. The CDR3 has 14 amino acids. CDR1 MNHEY and CDR2 SVGAGI come from the germline V gene. V was clipped by 2 bases and J by 7 bases; unmatched bases: 5. CDR3 amino acids: CASSYGTGRGGYTF. CDR3 nucleotides: TGTGCCAGCAGTTACGGGACAGGGAGGGGTGGCTACACCTTC.

The V gene is TRBV5-1, the J gene TRBJ2-2; 9 bases are a match to TRBD2. The ends lost 4 bases at V and 5 bases at J; junction bases unmatched: 12. This CDR3 has 17 amino acids. CDR1 and CDR2 from the germline V gene are SGHRS and YFSETQ. The CDR3 here is CASSHPGLALMTGELFF. In nucleotides, the CDR3 is TGCGCCAGCAGCCATCCGGGACTAGCCTTAATGACCGGGGAGCTGTTTTTT.

The V and J genes are TRBV6-6 and TRBJ1-5, with TRBD1 matching over 8 bases. Germline trimming cut 5 bases from V and 2 bases from J; bases unmatched to any gene: 8. CDR3 length: 16 residues. From germline, CDR1 is MNHNY and CDR2 SVGAGI (reference sequence). CDR3 residues: CASSPFGQGGNQPQHF. The CDR3 DNA follows: TGTGCCAGCAGTCCTTTCGGACAGGGCGGCAATCAGCCCCAGCATTTT.

The J gene is TRBJ2-3, the V gene TRBV18; maybe TRBD1 (5 bases). The CDR3 is 20 amino acids. The V end was cut by 3 bases, the J end by 2 bases, with 27 bases between. The germline V gene encodes CDR1 KGHSH and CDR2 LQKENI. CDR3 region: CASSPSPRPLMTDSTDTQYF. CDR3 in DNA: TGTGCCAGCTCACCTTCCCCCCGCCCGCTAATGACAGATTCCACAGATACGCAGTATTTT.

V and J are TRBV6-5 and TRBJ2-1; TRBD2 agrees at 12 bases. Germline V gives CDR1 MNHEY, CDR2 SVGAGI. V lost 6 bases to trimming and J lost 14 bases; unmatched junction nucleotides: 8. CDR3 length: 13 amino acids. The CDR3 sequence: CASSSTSGSGEFF. The CDR3 DNA reads as TGTGCCAGCAGCTCGACTAGCGGGAGTGGTGAGTTCTTC.

The rearrangement links TRBV3-1 (or the pseudogene TRBV3-2) to TRBJ1-2, with TRBD1 as a possible D gene (5 bases). Trimming removed 3 bases at V and 4 bases at J, with 21 bases between. The CDR3 sequence is 17 residues long. CDR1 is LGHDT, CDR2 YNNKEL, per germline (reference sequence). Here the CDR3 DNA reads TGTGCCAGCAGCCACCCCCGTGGGGGGGAGCGTGCCTATGGCTACACCTTC. This encodes CASSHPRGGERAYGYTF.

The chain recombines TRBV5-5 with TRBJ2-3; 13 bases map to TRBD2. Germline values: CDR1 SGHKS, CDR2 YYEKEE (reference sequence). V lost 0 bases, J lost 6 bases, and 7 bases stayed unmatched. CDR3 length: 17 amino acids. CDR3 coding DNA: TGTGCCAGCAGCTTGGGACTAGCGGGGGGCACTTCGGATACGCAGTATTTT. Its translation is CASSLGLAGGTSDTQYF.

J is TRBJ2-6 and V is TRBV4-2; TRBD1 might be the D (5 bases). CDR1 and CDR2 (germline): LGHNA, YNFKEQ. The length of the CDR3 is 17 residues. The V end lost 2 bases, the J end lost 3 bases, and 14 bases lay between the germline ends. The CDR3 reads CASSQSYDSVGANVLTF. The CDR3 coding sequence is TGTGCCAGCAGCCAAAGCTACGACAGTGTTGGGGCCAACGTCCTGACTTTC.

The CDR3 nucleotides read TGTGCCAGCCTCTCAAGCGGGGGAATAGGTGAGCAGTTCTTC. This translates into CASLSSGGIGEQFF. The rearrangement joins TRBV19 to TRBJ2-1; the match to TRBD2 covers 8 bases. The CDR3 is 14 residues long. V lost 9 bases, J lost 9 bases, and 13 bases stayed unmatched. Germline lookup yields CDR1 LNHDA and CDR2 SQIVND (reference sequence).

Remarks on this clone: Other nucleotide sequences in the sample specify the same CDR3. The V and J genes are TRBV5-5 and TRBJ2-7; the D gene is possibly TRBD1 (6 bases). The CDR3 is 14 residues long. CDR1 SGHKS and CDR2 YYEKEE come from the germline V gene (reference sequence). V was clipped by 7 bases and J by 2 bases, with 16 bases between them. The CDR3 sequence is CASGSRGTAYEQYF. The CDR3 region has the DNA TGTGCCAGCGGCTCGAGGGGGACGGCCTACGAGCAGTACTTC.

This chain links TRBV3-1 (or the pseudogene TRBV3-2) with TRBJ2-2, with no clear D. Germline V gene data show CDR1 as LGHDT and CDR2 as YNNKEL (reference sequence). V lost 0 bases, J lost 3 bases, and 5 bases lay in between. The CDR3 has 14 residues. As DNA, the CDR3 is TGTGCCAGCAGCCAAGATGAGTACACCGGGGAGCTGTTTTTT. Residues: CASSQDEYTGELFF.